The clone carrying this TCR beta chain was seen repeatedly, ten times or more. This CDR3 comprises 14 residues. V gave up 7 bases and J gave up 4 bases, with 15 bases separating them. The record originates from a study of spatial heterogeneity in lung cancer. In the study overall: Unique TCR and UMI combinations averaged more than ten appearances each in raw reads.

The time point is: sample taken at primary tumor resection. Samples were donated by 72 untreated early-stage non-small cell lung cancer patients. In TCRdb, the 5' RACE reads were re-called with MiXCR into one record per CDR3 protein. The data hold 6,000 to 8,000 distinct CDR3 sequences, with about 9.6% observed a single time. Sequenced here: normal lung tissue next to the tumor, sampled at surgery. The receptor was isolated from a male donor with early-stage non-small cell lung cancer. The rearrangement links TRBV12-3 or TRBV12-4 to TRBJ2-3, with a weak D call TRBD1 (5 bases). DNA of the CDR3: TGTGCCAGCACGAAGAGGCAGGGCCCAGATACGCAGTATTTT. Translation gives CASTKRQGPDTQYF.